This entry lists 3 T cell receptor beta chains sequenced from one sample in a study of blood T cells in healthy people across ages. Sample-barcoded 5' priming and a J-beta primer mix drove a second PCR of 7 to 11 cycles. TCRdb re-analysed the 5' RACE reads in MiXCR, keeping a single row per CDR3 protein. This sample has hundreds of thousands of distinct CDR3 sequences, with about 53% found just once. Sequencing was done on a sample of blood. Every receptor here comes from a man aged 60 to 75 in good health.

This clonotype was seen only a few times. V is TRBV20-1 and J is TRBJ1-1; D remains unclear. Germline CDR1 is DFQATT and CDR2 is SNEGSKA (reference sequence). This CDR3 is 14 amino acids long. V was trimmed by 0 bases and J by 0 bases, leaving 8 bases between them. CDR3 sequence: CSARDPGMNTEAFF. DNA of the CDR3: TGCAGTGCTAGAGATCCAGGCATGAACACTGAAGCTTTCTTT.

The V gene is TRBV6-2 or TRBV6-3, the J gene TRBJ1-2; tentatively, D is TRBD1 (6 bases). Germline CDR1 reads MNHEY; CDR2 reads SVGEGT. The CDR3 is made up of 15 amino acids. V was cut by 2 bases and J by 0 bases, with 10 bases left in between. The CDR3 sequence is CASSYGGRANYGYTF. CDR3 in DNA: TGTGCCAGCAGTTACGGGGGCAGGGCTAACTATGGCTACACCTTC.

The J gene is TRBJ2-2, the V gene TRBV6-6, with 7 bases matching TRBD2. Unmatched junction bases numbered 5, after V lost 2 bases and J lost 5 bases. Germline V gene data show CDR1 as MNHNY and CDR2 as SVGAGI (reference sequence). This CDR3 is built from 15 residues. The CDR3 DNA sequence: TGTGCCAGCAGTTACGTTAGCGGGCTGACCGGGGAGCTGTTTTTT. As protein: CASSYVSGLTGELFF.